A selection of T cell receptor beta chains follows, all from one sample in a study of blood T cell repertoires in COVID-19. Sequenced by immunoSEQ multiplex PCR; TCRdb stores in-frame clones only, minus some. The table shows 140,000 or so clones, with about 77% occurring only once. The material sequenced was peripheral blood. Receptor source: a man between 60 and 75 years old with acute or convalescent COVID-19. CDR3s include the opening cysteine and the closing phenylalanine or tryptophan. A D gene is named only where the DNA matches it firmly. The size entry is marked missing in some rows and otherwise reads once, few, many or a size class.

CASSQGIVPGVYEQYF	TGTGCCAGCAGCCAAGGAATCGTGCCAGGGGTTTACGAGCAGTACTTC	-	TRBV14	TRBJ2-7	-
CASTKDRGQETQYF	TGTGCCAGTACCAAGGACAGGGGTCAAGAGACCCAGTACTTC	TRBD1	TRBV19	TRBJ2-5	-
CASSGGLWGEKLFF	TGTGCCAGCAGTGGAGGACTGTGGGGTGAAAAACTGTTTTTT	-	TRBV2	TRBJ1-4	-
CASSEVDRKAEQYF	TGTGCCAGCAGTGAAGTGGACAGGAAGGCCGAGCAGTACTTC	TRBD1	TRBV6-1	TRBJ2-7	-
CASSPGTVNTEAFF	TGCGCCAGCAGCCCGGGGACAGTGAACACTGAAGCTTTCTTT	TRBD1	TRBV5-1	TRBJ1-1	-
CASSLVGLAGEDEQFF	TGTGCCAGCAGCCTAGTGGGGCTAGCGGGAGAGGATGAGCAGTTCTTC	TRBD2	TRBV7-3	TRBJ2-1	-
CASSLGGAGQGAGEQFF	TGCGCCAGCAGCTTGGGAGGTGCGGGACAGGGGGCCGGAGAGCAGTTCTTC	TRBD1	TRBV5-1	TRBJ2-1	-
CASRLTDTTGELFF	TGTGCCAGCAGGCTGACGGACACCACCGGGGAGCTGTTTTTT	-	TRBV5-5	TRBJ2-2	once
CASSQGTGSYNEQFF	TGTGCCAGCAGTCAAGGGACAGGTTCCTACAATGAGCAGTTCTTC	TRBD1	TRBV27	TRBJ2-1	-
CATSDPQGADTQYF	TGTGCCACCAGTGACCCACAGGGTGCGGATACGCAGTATTTT	-	TRBV24-1	TRBJ2-3	-
CASSSTALNTEAFF	TGTGCCAGCAGTTCGACAGCGTTGAACACTGAAGCTTTCTTT	-	TRBV2	TRBJ1-1	few
CASSIRTGAPYEQYF	TGTGCCAGTAGTATACGGACAGGGGCCCCCTACGAGCAGTACTTC	TRBD1	TRBV19	TRBJ2-7	-
CASSPVTSAYEQYF	TGTGCCAGCAGTCCCGTGACTAGCGCCTACGAGCAGTACTTC	TRBD2	TRBV28	TRBJ2-7	once
CASSPGQGMETQYF	TGTGCCAGCAGCCCAGGACAGGGGATGGAGACCCAGTACTTC	TRBD1	TRBV7-2	TRBJ2-5	-
CASSSLALHNEQFF	TGTGCCAGCAGCTCGCTAGCCCTACACAATGAGCAGTTCTTC	-	TRBV27	TRBJ2-1	-
CASSIGAGADTQYF	TGTGCCAGTAGTATTGGAGCGGGAGCAGATACGCAGTATTTT	TRBD2	TRBV19	TRBJ2-3	-
CATSRGGTYSYNEQFF	TGTGCCACCAGCAGAGGGGGGACTTACTCCTACAATGAGCAGTTCTTC	-	TRBV15	TRBJ2-1	-
CASSPQGNNSPLHF	TGTGCCAGCAGTCCTCAGGGAAATAATTCACCCCTCCACTTT	-	TRBV2	TRBJ1-6	-
CASSEGGRGRWQPQHF	TGTGCCAGCAGTGAAGGGGGTAGGGGGCGATGGCAGCCCCAGCATTTT	TRBD1	TRBV25-1	TRBJ1-5	-
CASSPGQRPYSNQPQHF	TGTGCCAGCAGCCCGGGACAAAGACCTTATAGCAATCAGCCCCAGCATTTT	-	TRBV7-8	TRBJ1-5	-
CASNTPLAGGTDTQYF	TGTGCCAGCAACACTCCCCTAGCGGGGGGCACAGATACGCAGTATTTT	TRBD2	TRBV9	TRBJ2-3	-
CASREGSSYEQYF	TGTGCCAGCAGAGAGGGAAGCTCCTACGAGCAGTACTTC	-	TRBV2	TRBJ2-7	-
CASSYSPLDSYEQYF	TGTGCCAGCAGTTACTCGCCCCTTGACAGTTACGAGCAGTACTTC	-	TRBV6-5	TRBJ2-7	once
CASSSTRDRVYEQYF	TGTGCCAGCAGCTCCACCCGGGACAGGGTGTACGAGCAGTACTTC	TRBD1	TRBV7-8	TRBJ2-7	-
CASSLPGSYEQYF	TGTGCCAGCAGCTTGCCAGGCTCCTACGAGCAGTACTTC	-	TRBV7-2	TRBJ2-7	once
CASSFRVMNTEAFF	TGTGCCAGCAGTTTTCGGGTGATGAACACTGAAGCTTTCTTT	-	TRBV28	TRBJ1-1	-
CASSLVSIGNTEAFF	TGTGCCAGCAGCTTAGTGTCGATCGGGAACACTGAAGCTTTCTTT	-	TRBV7-8	TRBJ1-1	-
CASSLRGTGGSNEQFF	TGTGCCAGCAGCCTTCGAGGGACAGGGGGATCCAATGAGCAGTTCTTC	TRBD1	TRBV9	TRBJ2-1	-
CAIRGTDYEDGYTF	TGTGCCATCAGGGGGACAGACTATGAAGATGGCTACACCTTC	TRBD1	TRBV10-3	TRBJ1-2	-
CAIRTSGEVHEQYF	TGTGCCATCAGAACTAGTGGAGAGGTCCACGAGCAGTACTTC	-	TRBV10-3	TRBJ2-7	-
CAISAQGRVWETQYF	TGTGCCATCAGTGCGCAGGGCCGGGTCTGGGAGACCCAGTACTTC	-	TRBV10-3	TRBJ2-5	-
CASSEMGGTTYEQYF	TGTGCCAGCAGTGAAATGGGAGGGACTACCTACGAGCAGTACTTC	TRBD2	TRBV6-1	TRBJ2-7	-
CASSFTGPSGISGELFF	TGTGCCAGCAGCTTCACCGGGCCTAGCGGGATCTCCGGGGAGCTGTTTTTT	TRBD2	TRBV7-2	TRBJ2-2	-
CASSLAADYEQYF	TGTGCCAGCAGTCTAGCGGCCGACTACGAGCAGTACTTC	TRBD2	TRBV6-5	TRBJ2-7	-
CAIRDPGGNQPQHF	TGTGCCATCAGAGATCCGGGGGGGAATCAGCCCCAGCATTTT	-	TRBV10-3	TRBJ1-5	-
CASSGDTWGSYEQYF	TGTGCCAGCAGTGGGGACACCTGGGGCTCCTACGAGCAGTACTTC	-	TRBV6-6	TRBJ2-7	-
CASSPNGGTPGDADTQYF	TGTGCCAGCTCACCAAATGGTGGGACCCCAGGGGATGCAGATACGCAGTATTTT	-	TRBV18	TRBJ2-3	-
CASSGGGDTQYF	TGTGCCAGTAGCGGGGGGGGCGATACGCAGTATTTT	TRBD2	TRBV19	TRBJ2-3	-
CASSLIPGQGNSPLHF	TGCGCCAGCAGCTTGATCCCGGGACAGGGAAATTCACCCCTCCACTTT	TRBD1	TRBV5-1	TRBJ1-6	-
CATSTLQGAVGELFF	TGTGCCACCTCGACCTTACAGGGGGCGGTCGGGGAGCTGTTTTTT	TRBD1	TRBV19	TRBJ2-2	-
CASSRGTSGNYEQYF	TGTGCCAGCAGCCGGGGGACTAGCGGGAACTACGAGCAGTACTTC	TRBD2	TRBV9	TRBJ2-7	-
CASSELAGAYNEQFF	TGTGCCAGCAGTGAGCTAGCGGGGGCCTACAATGAGCAGTTCTTC	TRBD2	TRBV6-1	TRBJ2-1	few
CASSEGHVSNQPQHF	TGTGCCAGCAGCGAAGGACACGTTAGCAATCAGCCCCAGCATTTT	-	TRBV9	TRBJ1-5	-
CASSLGQADEKLFF	TGCGCCAGCAGCCTCGGACAGGCGGATGAAAAACTGTTTTTT	TRBD1	TRBV5-1	TRBJ1-4	-
CASSGTGSYEQYF	TGTGCCAGCAGTGGGACAGGCTCCTACGAGCAGTACTTC	TRBD1	TRBV12-3/TRBV12-4	TRBJ2-7	-
CAAEPGGGNEQFF	TGTGCCGCCGAGCCGGGAGGAGGCAATGAGCAGTTCTTC	TRBD2	TRBV2	TRBJ2-1	-
CASSQGGSGYNEQFF	TGTGCCAGCAGCCAAGGAGGCAGCGGCTACAATGAGCAGTTCTTC	-	TRBV4-2	TRBJ2-1	-
CASSKGQGAAGANVLTF	TGTGCCAGTAGTAAGGGACAGGGGGCAGCTGGGGCCAACGTCCTGACTTTC	TRBD1	TRBV19	TRBJ2-6	-
CASSRTSGTEQYF	TGTGCCAGTAGTAGGACTAGCGGGACGGAGCAGTACTTC	TRBD2	TRBV19	TRBJ2-7	few
CASSQRAQTGELFF	TGCGCCAGCAGCCAAAGAGCCCAAACCGGGGAGCTGTTTTTT	-	TRBV4-1	TRBJ2-2	-
CASSVVGTGRGGYTF	TGTGCCAGCAGCGTAGTGGGGACAGGCCGCGGGGGCTACACCTTC	TRBD1	TRBV9	TRBJ1-2	-
CASSGGQGRGETQYF	TGTGCCAGCAGTGGGGGACAGGGGAGGGGAGAGACCCAGTACTTC	TRBD1	TRBV9	TRBJ2-5	-